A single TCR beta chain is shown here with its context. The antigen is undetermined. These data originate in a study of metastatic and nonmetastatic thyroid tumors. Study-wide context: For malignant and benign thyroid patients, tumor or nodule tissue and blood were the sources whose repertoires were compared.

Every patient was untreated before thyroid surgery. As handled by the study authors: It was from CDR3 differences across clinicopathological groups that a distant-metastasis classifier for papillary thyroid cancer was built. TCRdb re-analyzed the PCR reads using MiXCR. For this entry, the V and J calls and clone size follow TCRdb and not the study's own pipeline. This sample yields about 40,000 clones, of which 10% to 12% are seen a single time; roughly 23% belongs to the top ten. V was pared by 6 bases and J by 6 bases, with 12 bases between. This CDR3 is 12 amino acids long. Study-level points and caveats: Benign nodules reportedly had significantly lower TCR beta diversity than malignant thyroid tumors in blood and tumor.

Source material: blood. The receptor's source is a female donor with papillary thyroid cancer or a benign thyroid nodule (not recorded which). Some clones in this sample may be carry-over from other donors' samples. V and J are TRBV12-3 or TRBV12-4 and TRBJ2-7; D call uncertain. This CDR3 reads CASSSNYVEQYF. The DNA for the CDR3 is TGTGCCAGCAGCTCGAATTACGTCGAGCAGTACTTC.